The subject of this entry is one T cell receptor (beta chain). Its antigen remains unknown. UMI-labeled 5' RACE yielded the TRB cDNA libraries. TCRdb processed the 5' RACE reads again and assigns one entry to each CDR3 protein, with no DNA. Its listing shows approximately 48,000 distinct CDR3 sequences. These data belong to a study of CXCR3-negative and CXCR3-positive naive CD8 T cells. CDR3 length: 13 residues. Germline assignment: CDR1 MNHEY and CDR2 SVGAGI. General study results and limits: TRB CDR3 hydrophobicity was greater in CXCR3-positive naive cells than in CXCR3-negative naive cells. Memory CD8+ T cell repertoires were far less diverse than both naive subsets.

This rearrangement joins TRBV6-5 to TRBJ2-7; TCRdb designates TRBD1, a call that cannot be tested without DNA. Sequenced: naive CXCR3+ CD8+ T cells from blood. The subset: CD45RO-CCR7+CD27+CD95- naive CD8+ T cells expressing CXCR3 (TNR3+). This clonotype was obtained from a human donor in good health. Some clones in this sample may be carry-over from other donors' samples. CDR3 protein: CASRAQGASEQYF.